A single TCR beta chain is shown here with its context. What this receptor recognizes is not known. No much larger clonotype is one base removed from it; base qualities were not supplied. Based on the germline V gene, the CDR1 and CDR2 sequences are SGHTA and FQGTGA. Including cysteine and phenylalanine, the CDR3 has 14 amino acids. Only the CDR3 region is kept as DNA, spanning 42 bases read in frame from base 1. V drops 5 bases and J drops 2 bases, leaving 12 bases in between. The collaborating institutions used their own protocols to collect whole blood in K2EDTA tubes. For TCRbeta analysis, collaborators shipped samples as frozen whole blood, isolated PBMCs, or DNA extracted from either of those sample types. TCRbeta CDR3 regions were amplified from genomic DNA using the immunoSEQ Assay, a bias-controlled multiplex PCR. In the original analysis: The number of nucleated cells in each sample was estimated by amplification of reference gene primers within the assay. Sequence reads were collapsed and filtered to measure the absolute abundance of every unique TCRbeta CDR3 rearrangement. For each sample, productive Simpson clonality was calculated as the square root of Simpson's diversity index over productive rearrangements. Imported from immuneACCESS, the table was reduced by TCRdb to in-frame sequences with V and J called. These copies leave out some clones; in studies compared against another copy, an unresolved V gene accounts for under half, and the cause of the remainder is not known. Clonal size and the V and J genes are those of that table, whereas D and trimming came from the DNA. The sample table records 110,000 to 150,000 clones; approximately 80% of these occur just once. The ten top clones hold approximately 5% of the sample.

This sample is drawn from a study of blood T cell repertoires in COVID-19 (dated by TCRdb to 2018 to 2020). Some background on the complete study: Collaborator samples came from the United States, Italy and Spain and covered acute and convalescent phases of COVID-19. The material from the prospective study consisted of cDNA or gDNA derived from T cells, B-cell-depleted T cells, or PBMCs. Subjects who had been exposed to COVID-19, were actively infected with it, or had recovered from it provided the deeply sampled blood TCRbeta repertoires that made up the dataset. The repertoires were released in a freely available public database intended as a resource for research on the immune response to SARS-CoV-2. The samples were drawn from two sources: the first 160 participants of the ongoing ImmuneRACE study, and about 1,300 subjects contributed by 6 global collaborators. Nearly every sample came with metadata listing a de-identified subject ID, COVID-19 status, age in years and sex. Where HLA class I and class II types were available, the types were taken from metadata supplied by the sample provider, not from assay-based typing. General study outcomes and caveats: The amount of clinical and demographic metadata varied by source and participant and was provided uncurated.

The sequencing sample was made of peripheral blood. This sequence was found in a woman aged 45-65 years with acute or convalescent COVID-19. The chain couples TRBV7-3 to TRBJ1-1; the D gene is unclear. The nucleotide sequence is TGTGCCAGCAGCCAAAGAAGAGATAACACTGAAGCTTTCTTT. This codes for CASSQRRDNTEAFF.